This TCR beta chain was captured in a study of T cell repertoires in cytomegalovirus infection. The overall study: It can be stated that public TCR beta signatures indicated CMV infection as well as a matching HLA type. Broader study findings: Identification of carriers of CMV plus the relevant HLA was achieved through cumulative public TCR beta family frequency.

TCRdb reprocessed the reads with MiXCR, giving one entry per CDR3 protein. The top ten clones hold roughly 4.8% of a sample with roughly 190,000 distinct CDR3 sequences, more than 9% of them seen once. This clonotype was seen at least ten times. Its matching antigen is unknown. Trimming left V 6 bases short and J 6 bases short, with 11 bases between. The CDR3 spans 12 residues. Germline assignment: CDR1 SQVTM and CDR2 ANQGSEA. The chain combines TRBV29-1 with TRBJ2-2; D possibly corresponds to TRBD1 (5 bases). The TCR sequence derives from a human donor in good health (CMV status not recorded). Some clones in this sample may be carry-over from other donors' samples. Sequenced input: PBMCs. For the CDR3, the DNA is TGCAGCGTCTCCCAGGGTCCCGGGGAGCTGTTTTTT. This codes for CSVSQGPGELFF.